The 29 T cell receptor beta chains reported below all come from one sample, sequenced in a study of T cell responses to AZD1222 COVID-19 vaccine. The repertoire was sequenced with immunoSEQ multiplex PCR; TCRdb's copy has only in-frame clones and lacks some. The data contain 200,000 to 250,000 clones, 85% to 95% of them singletons. The input for sequencing was peripheral blood, taken on day 0 of MenACWY control vaccination. Every receptor here comes from an adult in good health.

The chain recombines TRBV5-1 with TRBJ2-5, with D possibly being TRBD2 (5 bases). Germline CDR1 SGHRS, CDR2 YFSETQ. The V end was cut by 0 bases, the J end by 1 base, with 10 bases between. This CDR3 is 15 amino acids long. The CDR3 is CASSLEASFQETQYF. For the CDR3, the DNA is TGCGCCAGCAGCTTGGAAGCTAGCTTCCAAGAGACCCAGTACTTC.

This chain connects TRBV2 to TRBJ1-2, with D possibly being TRBD1 (6 bases). Trimming removed 4 bases at V and 0 bases at J, with 9 bases between. In germline, CDR1 is SNHLY, CDR2 FYNNEI. This CDR3 contains 14 residues. The CDR3 DNA follows: TGTGCCAGCAGTGCGACAGGTCCTAACTATGGCTACACCTTC. It encodes CASSATGPNYGYTF. Supplemented by reference TRBV2 and TRBJ1-2, the full variable domain reads EPEVTQTPSHQVTQMGQEVILRCVPISNHLYFYWYRQILGQKVEFLVSFYNNEISEKSEIFDDQFSVERPDGSNFTLKIRSTKLEDSAMYFCASSATGPNYGYTFGSGTRLTVV.

The chain joins TRBV9 to TRBJ1-3; D remains ambiguous. This CDR3 comprises 14 residues. The germline gives CDR1 SGDLS, CDR2 YYNGEE. V was trimmed by 3 bases and J by 2 bases, leaving 9 bases between them. DNA of the CDR3: TGTGCCAGCAGCGCCCCTACGGCTGGAAACACCATATATTTT. It codes for CASSAPTAGNTIYF.

The chain links TRBV7-2 to TRBJ2-7, with a tentative D call TRBD1 (6 bases). Germline V gives CDR1 SGHTA, CDR2 FQGNSA. The CDR3 consists of 14 residues. Between the trimmed V and J ends, which lost 1 base and 7 bases, there was a span of 14 bases. This chain's CDR3 is CASSLGGTIGEQYF. The DNA of the CDR3 is TGTGCCAGCAGCTTAGGAGGGACAATCGGGGAGCAGTACTTC.

The chain carries TRBV2 and TRBJ1-2; D perhaps matches TRBD1 (6 bases). The CDR3 covers 13 residues. V was trimmed by 3 bases and J by 3 bases, leaving 8 bases between them. Germline CDR1 and CDR2: SNHLY and FYNNEI. CDR3 nucleotide sequence: TGTGCCAGCAGTGACAGGGGATACTATGGCTACACCTTC. Translation gives CASSDRGYYGYTF. Supplemented by reference TRBV2 and TRBJ1-2, the full variable domain reads EPEVTQTPSHQVTQMGQEVILRCVPISNHLYFYWYRQILGQKVEFLVSFYNNEISEKSEIFDDQFSVERPDGSNFTLKIRSTKLEDSAMYFCASSDRGYYGYTFGSGTRLTVV.

The chain is built from TRBV19 and TRBJ1-3; D gene uncertain. Germline CDR1 is LNHDA and CDR2 is SQIVND (reference sequence). Trimming cost V 1 base and J 3 bases, with 7 bases left between them. This CDR3 contains 14 residues. The CDR3 reads CASSIVGFGNTIYF. CDR3 nucleotides: TGTGCCAGTAGTATAGTGGGATTTGGAAACACCATATATTTT.

V gene TRBV3-1 (or the pseudogene TRBV3-2) combines with J gene TRBJ1-1, with 7 bases that match TRBD1. With 4 bases clipped from V and 1 base from J, the junction kept 9 bases outside the gene matches. The CDR3 runs 16 residues. CDR1 is LGHDT and CDR2 is YNNKEL in the germline V gene (reference sequence). CDR3 sequence (DNA): TGTGCCAGCAGCCTCCAAACCGGGACAGCGAACACTGAAGCTTTCTTT. This sequence encodes CASSLQTGTANTEAFF.

The chain joins TRBV4-2 to TRBJ1-2; maybe TRBD1 (5 bases). The V gene lost 0 bases and the J gene lost 7 bases, with 18 bases spanning the gap. This CDR3 contains 16 residues. CDR1 and CDR2 (germline): LGHNA, YNFKEQ. The CDR3 is CASSQEGGAGISGYTF. CDR3 DNA sequence: TGTGCCAGCAGCCAAGAAGGCGGGGCCGGCATCAGTGGCTACACCTTC.

The rearrangement joins TRBV12-3 or TRBV12-4 to TRBJ1-1, with a possible D match to TRBD1 (5 bases). The CDR3 totals 12 residues. V was cut by 5 bases and J by 11 bases, with 15 bases left in between. The CDR3 is CASSQLTAMAFF. The CDR3 DNA is TGTGCCAGCAGTCAACTGACAGCCATGGCTTTCTTT.

Only a few counts were recorded for this clone. The chain links TRBV6-5 to TRBJ2-7; D not resolved. CDR3 size: 13 residues. CDR1 and CDR2 (germline): MNHEY, SVGAGI. Trimming took 7 bases from V and 3 from J, leaving 13 bases between them. The CDR3 sequence: CASTTTPNYEQYF. The CDR3 DNA is TGTGCCAGCACCACCACGCCGAACTACGAGCAGTACTTC.

The chain has TRBV6-5 and TRBJ2-3; D is tentatively TRBD1 or TRBD2 (5 bases each). This CDR3 is 16 amino acids long. V lost 2 bases and J 3 bases, leaving 15 bases between the germline ends. Germline values: CDR1 MNHEY, CDR2 SVGAGI. The CDR3 is CASSYGDHLSTDTQYF. DNA for the CDR3: TGTGCCAGCAGTTACGGGGACCACCTTTCGACAGATACGCAGTATTTT.

V is TRBV5-1 and J is TRBJ2-7, with 8 bases lining up with TRBD2. The germline gives CDR1 SGHRS, CDR2 YFSETQ. With V trimmed by 1 base and J by 3 bases, 6 bases remained unmatched. The CDR3 is made up of 15 amino acids. DNA for the CDR3: TGCGCCAGCAGCTTGTTTAGCGGGGTCAACTACGAGCAGTACTTC. Translating it yields CASSLFSGVNYEQYF.

This chain links TRBV20-1 with TRBJ2-1; D unresolved. Germline loops: CDR1 DFQATT, CDR2 SNEGSKA (reference sequence). V lost 6 bases and J lost 5, with 8 bases in between. This CDR3 is 11 amino acids long. CDR3 loop: CSAMSDNEQFF. The CDR3 DNA follows: TGCAGTGCCATGAGCGACAATGAGCAGTTCTTC.

The chain carries TRBV25-1 and TRBJ2-1; D gene ambiguous. The CDR3 is 11 residues long. The germline V gene encodes CDR1 MGHDK and CDR2 SYGVNS. V was pared by 5 bases and J by 15 bases, with 14 bases between. CDR3: CASSPYESLFF. DNA for the CDR3: TGTGCCAGCAGTCCCTATGAAAGTCTGTTCTTC.

This clone has a handful of counts. The rearrangement uses TRBV10-2 and TRBJ1-6; a weak D match, TRBD1 (5 bases). CDR1 is WSHSY, CDR2 SAAADI, per germline. V dropped 5 bases and J dropped 13 bases, with 12 bases sitting between them. There are 12 residues in the CDR3. CDR3 sequence: CASSHLGEPLHF. CDR3 in DNA: TGCGCCAGCAGTCACCTGGGGGAGCCCCTCCACTTT.

The chain employs TRBV3-1 (or the pseudogene TRBV3-2) and TRBJ2-1; D is ambiguous. The V end lost 3 bases, the J end lost 7 bases, and 13 bases lay between the germline ends. The CDR3 extends over 14 amino acids. Germline CDR1 LGHDT, CDR2 YNNKEL (reference sequence). CDR3 protein: CASSQRGRVNEQFF. CDR3 nucleotide sequence: TGTGCCAGCAGCCAGAGAGGACGGGTGAATGAGCAGTTCTTC.

V is TRBV19 and J is TRBJ1-5; TRBD1 aligns across 9 bases. Germline V gene sequence: CDR1 LNHDA, CDR2 SQIVND (reference sequence). This CDR3 comprises 16 residues. V gave up 9 bases and J gave up 2 bases; unmatched junction bases: 11. This CDR3 reads CASGLGQGFGNQPQHF. CDR3 nucleotide sequence: TGTGCCAGCGGATTGGGACAGGGATTTGGCAATCAGCCCCAGCATTTT.

The CDR3 here is CASRYDTFSNQPQHF. The CDR3 DNA reads as TGTGCCAGCAGGTATGACACTTTTAGCAATCAGCCCCAGCATTTT. This chain connects TRBV2 to TRBJ1-5; no clear D. CDR1 is SNHLY and CDR2 is FYNNEI in the germline V gene. The CDR3 is 15 amino acids. Deletions cut 6 bases from V and 0 bases from J, with 12 bases between.

This rearrangement joins TRBV5-4 to TRBJ1-5; no definite D call. V was shortened by 4 bases and J by 2 bases, with 10 bases between the two germline ends. This CDR3 has 14 amino acids. CDR1 and CDR2 from the germline V gene are SGHNT and YYREEE (reference sequence). The CDR3 protein is CASSSGVRNQPQHF. For the CDR3, the DNA is TGTGCCAGCAGCAGCGGGGTCCGCAATCAGCCCCAGCATTTT.

The chain is built from TRBV28 and TRBJ1-5, with a possible D match to TRBD1 (6 bases). The germline V and J ends were trimmed by 5 bases and 7 bases, with 9 bases remaining between them. This CDR3 region has 12 residues. Germline assignment: CDR1 MDHEN and CDR2 SYDVKM. The DNA of the CDR3 is TGTGCCAGCAGTCAACAGGGACAGCCCCAGCATTTT. This encodes CASSQQGQPQHF. Supplemented by reference TRBV28 and TRBJ1-5, the full variable domain reads DVKVTQSSRYLVKRTGEKVFLECVQDMDHENMFWYRQDPGLGLRLIYFSYDVKMKEKGDIPEGYSVSREKKERFSLILESASTNQTSMYLCASSQQGQPQHFGDGTRLSIL.

This chain connects TRBV19 to TRBJ1-5; D possibly corresponds to TRBD1 (6 bases). The CDR3 covers 14 residues. Trimming shortened V by 7 bases and J by 1 base, and 11 bases separated the two germline ends. Germline V gene lookup returns CDR1 LNHDA and CDR2 SQIVND (reference sequence). In nucleotides, the CDR3 is TGTGCCAGTATACAGGGTGGGAGCAATCAGCCCCAGCATTTT. It is translated as CASIQGGSNQPQHF.

V is TRBV7-2 and J is TRBJ1-1; the match to TRBD1 covers 7 bases. With V trimmed by 2 bases and J by 10 bases, 7 bases remained unmatched. CDR1 and CDR2 from the germline V gene are SGHTA and FQGNSA. This CDR3 is built from 13 residues. The CDR3: CASSLPTGRGAFF. CDR3 nucleotide sequence: TGTGCCAGCAGCTTACCGACAGGGAGAGGAGCTTTCTTT.

This chain links TRBV28 with TRBJ2-7; TRBD2 might be the D (6 bases). The germline V gene encodes CDR1 MDHEN and CDR2 SYDVKM. This CDR3 comprises 13 residues. V lost 8 bases and J lost 6, with 17 bases in between. CDR3 sequence (DNA): TGTGCCAGCCTGGAGACGTCCGGGGGCGAGCAGTACTTC. It specifies CASLETSGGEQYF.

The V call is TRBV19, the J call TRBJ1-4; the D is unclear. Trimming cost V 3 bases and J 8 bases, with 4 bases left between them. The CDR3 consists of 11 residues. CDR1 is LNHDA, CDR2 SQIVND, per germline (reference sequence). CDR3 coding DNA: TGTGCCAGTAGTATCGGAGAAAAACTGTTTTTT. This sequence encodes CASSIGEKLFF.

The chain combines TRBV11-2 with TRBJ2-6; D perhaps matches TRBD2 (6 bases). In germline, CDR1 is SGHAT, CDR2 FQNNGV. The length of the CDR3 is 14 residues. V gave up 2 bases and J gave up 9 bases, with 11 bases separating them. CDR3 residues: CASSLYGGDNVLTF. Written as DNA, the CDR3 is TGTGCCAGCAGCTTATACGGGGGAGACAACGTCCTGACTTTC.

This chain uses TRBV6-5 with TRBJ1-1; D is unclear. The CDR3 contains 13 residues. V was pared by 6 bases and J by 1 base, with 9 bases between. The germline gives CDR1 MNHEY, CDR2 SVGAGI. The CDR3 loop reads CASSGLTNTEAFF. CDR3 nucleotide sequence: TGTGCCAGCAGCGGACTGACGAACACTGAAGCTTTCTTT.

The genes are TRBV30 and TRBJ2-7; perhaps TRBD2 as D (6 bases). Trimming stripped 4 bases from V and 7 bases from J, with 17 bases between. The CDR3 is made up of 13 amino acids. From germline, CDR1 is GTSNPN and CDR2 SVGIG (reference sequence). The CDR3 DNA reads TGTGCCTGGACCCCCCCGGGCGGGATAGAGCAGTACTTC. It encodes CAWTPPGGIEQYF.

This chain connects TRBV21-1 to TRBJ1-6. TRBV21-1 is deemed a pseudogene. The CDR3 is made up of 18 amino acids. CDR3 bases: TGTGCCAGCAGCAAAGATGGGCGCGGAGGTAAAAATAATTCACCCCTCCACTTT. It encodes CASSKDGRGGKNNSPLHF.

This chain joins TRBV4-1 and TRBJ2-2, with 7 bases lining up with TRBD1. The CDR3 extends over 13 amino acids. After removal of 4 bases from V and 8 bases from J, the junction contained 4 bases not matched to a gene. Germline CDR1 MGHRA, CDR2 YSYEKL. DNA of the CDR3: TGCGCCAGCAGCCGTGGACAGGAGGGGGAGCTGTTTTTT. Translation: CASSRGQEGELFF.